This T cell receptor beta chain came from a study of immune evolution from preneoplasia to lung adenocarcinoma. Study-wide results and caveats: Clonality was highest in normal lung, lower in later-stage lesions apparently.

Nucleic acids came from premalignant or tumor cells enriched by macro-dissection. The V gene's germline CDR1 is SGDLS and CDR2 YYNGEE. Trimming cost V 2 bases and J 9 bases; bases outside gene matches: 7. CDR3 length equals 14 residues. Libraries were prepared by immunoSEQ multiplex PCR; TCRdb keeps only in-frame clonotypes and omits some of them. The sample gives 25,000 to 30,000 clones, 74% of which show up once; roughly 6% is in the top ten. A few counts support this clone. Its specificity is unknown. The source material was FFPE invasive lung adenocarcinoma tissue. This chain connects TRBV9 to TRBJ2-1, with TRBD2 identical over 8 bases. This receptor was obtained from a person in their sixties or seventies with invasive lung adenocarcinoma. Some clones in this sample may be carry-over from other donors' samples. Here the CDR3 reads CASSVGVAGGEQFF. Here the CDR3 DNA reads TGTGCCAGCAGCGTGGGGGTGGCGGGAGGTGAGCAGTTCTTC.